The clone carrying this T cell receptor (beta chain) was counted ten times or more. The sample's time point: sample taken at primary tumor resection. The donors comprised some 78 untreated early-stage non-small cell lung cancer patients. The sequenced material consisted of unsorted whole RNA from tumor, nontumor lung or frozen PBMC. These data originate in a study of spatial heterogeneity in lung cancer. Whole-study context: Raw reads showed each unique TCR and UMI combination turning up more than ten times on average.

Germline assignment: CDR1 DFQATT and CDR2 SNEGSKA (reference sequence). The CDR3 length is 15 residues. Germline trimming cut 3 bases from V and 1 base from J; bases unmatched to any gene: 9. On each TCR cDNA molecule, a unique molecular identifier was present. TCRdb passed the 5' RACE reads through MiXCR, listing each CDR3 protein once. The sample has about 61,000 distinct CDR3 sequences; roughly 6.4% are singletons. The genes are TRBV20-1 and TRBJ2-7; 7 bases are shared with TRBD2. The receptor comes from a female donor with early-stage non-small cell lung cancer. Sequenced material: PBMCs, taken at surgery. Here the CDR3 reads CSARGVLAVSYEQYF. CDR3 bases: TGCAGTGCTAGGGGGGTTCTAGCGGTTTCCTACGAGCAGTACTTC.